Given below is one TCR beta chain in context. This CDR3 comprises 17 residues. The ends lost 5 bases at V and 8 bases at J; junction bases unmatched: 13. Germline V gene sequence: CDR1 MNHEY, CDR2 SVGEGT. The sample belongs to a study of blood T cell repertoires in COVID-19. Seattle patient enrollment occurred during active infection, with longitudinal follow-up thereafter. Per the original data handling: Reference gene primer amplification gave nucleated cell count estimates. Profiling relied on immunoSEQ multiplex PCR, and the TCRdb table lists in-frame clones only, not all of them. For V, J and clone size, that table is used; D and trimming come from the DNA. The sample records 400,000 or so clones, 75% to 90% being singletons.

The receptor was derived from a woman between 40 and 55 years old with COVID-19, enrolled during active disease. Sequenced material: peripheral blood. The V call is TRBV6-2 or TRBV6-3, the J call TRBJ1-6; 9 bases are shared with TRBD1. CDR3 in DNA: TGTGCCAGCAGTAAGTTACAGCGGGACAGGGTTCATTCACCCCTCCACTTT. It yields the protein CASSKLQRDRVHSPLHF.